A selection of T cell receptor beta chains follows, all from one sample in a study of blood T cells in healthy people across ages. TCRdb redid the calling of the 5' RACE reads with MiXCR, one entry per CDR3 protein. The repertoire holds roughly 2 million distinct CDR3 sequences, with less than 50% as singletons. What was sequenced was blood. These receptor sequences come from a woman aged 40 to 50 in good health. CDR3s include the opening cysteine and the closing phenylalanine or tryptophan. The D gene is left open where the match is weak. A clone size is listed for some rows: how often the clone was seen (once, few, many), or a class if it is expanded.

>.|TRBV7-9|.|14|TRBJ1-2
TGTGCCAGCAGCTTAGAGGGCAGGGCGGATGGCTACACCTTC
CASSLEGRADGYTF
>few|TRBV2|.|13|TRBJ2-7
TGTGCCAGCAAGGATTGGGGATCCTACGAGCAGTACTTC
CASKDWGSYEQYF
>few|TRBV14|.|16|TRBJ1-6
TGTGCCAGCAGCCATTCCCTTGGGGACTGGAATTCACCCCTCCACTTT
CASSHSLGDWNSPLHF
>few|TRBV20-1|.|11|TRBJ2-1
TGCAGTGCCCGGACAGCTTCTGAGCAGTTCTTC
CSARTASEQFF
>.|TRBV15|.|18|TRBJ2-1
TGTGCCACCAGCAGAGATGCGCCCTCGGCTAGGTCCTACAATGAGCAGTTCTTC
CATSRDAPSARSYNEQFF
>.|TRBV29-1|TRBD1|16|TRBJ2-7
TGCAGCGTTGAAGATCCCGATCCGGGACAGGGTTACGAGCAGTACTTC
CSVEDPDPGQGYEQYF
>.|TRBV29-1|.|14|TRBJ1-2
TGCAGCGTTGAAGATGGGAGGGAGTTCTATGGCTACACCTTC
CSVEDGREFYGYTF
>.|TRBV6-2/TRBV6-3|.|17|TRBJ2-4
TGTGCCAGCAGTTACCCGAAAATGGGGCTAGCCAAAAACATTCAGTACTTC
CASSYPKMGLAKNIQYF
>many|TRBV29-1|.|12|TRBJ2-7
TGCAGCGTTGTCAGAGACTCCTACGAGCAGTACTTC
CSVVRDSYEQYF
>.|TRBV4-3|.|16|TRBJ2-3
TGCGCCAGCAGCCAAGGTCCCACAGGCGGCACAGATACGCAGTATTTT
CASSQGPTGGTDTQYF
>.|TRBV6-5|.|14|TRBJ2-6
TGTGCCAGCAGTTTTTACAGGGAAGCCAGCGTCCTGACTTTC
CASSFYREASVLTF
>.|TRBV15|.|15|TRBJ1-1
TGTGCCACCAGCAGAGGGGATGCGCAGGGGACTGAAGCTTTCTTT
CATSRGDAQGTEAFF
>.|TRBV9|.|16|TRBJ2-3
TGTGCCAGCAGCGTAAACTCGGGGCCCAGCACAGATACGCAGTATTTT
CASSVNSGPSTDTQYF
>.|TRBV10-2|.|13|TRBJ2-5
TGCGCCAGCACCAAGGGTCAGGAGAAGACCCAGTACTTC
CASTKGQEKTQYF
>.|TRBV5-1|.|16|TRBJ2-5
TGCGCCAGCAGCTTGGCGGGGGGCCCTTTCTTGGAGACCCAGTACTTC
CASSLAGGPFLETQYF
>.|TRBV28|TRBD1|14|TRBJ1-6
TGTGCCAGCGGGTCGGGACAGATTTATTCACCCCTCCACTTT
CASGSGQIYSPLHF
>once|TRBV15|.|13|TRBJ1-2
TGTGCCACCAGAGGCAGGGAGAACTATGGCTACACCTTC
CATRGRENYGYTF
>few|TRBV28|TRBD1|17|TRBJ2-5
TGTGCCAGCAGCCATAATGGACAGGGGGATATGGTTGAGACCCAGTACTTC
CASSHNGQGDMVETQYF
>once|TRBV20-1|.|13|TRBJ2-7
TGCAGTGCTAGGGGACGCTCGTCTTCCGAGCAGTACTTC
CSARGRSSSEQYF
>.|TRBV12-3/TRBV12-4|.|18|TRBJ2-1
TGTGCCAGCAGTTCGGGCGCGCGGGCAGGTACTTATAAGAGCGAGCAGTTCTTC
CASSSGARAGTYKSEQFF
>.|TRBV21-1|.|16|TRBJ2-2
TGTGCCAGCAGCAAAGGAGGAAACCCTGGTGTAGGGGAGCTGTTTTTT
CASSKGGNPGVGELFF
>few|TRBV4-3|.|14|TRBJ1-2
TGCGCCAGCAGCCAAGACAGGGCAGCGGCTGGCTACACCTTC
CASSQDRAAAGYTF
>.|TRBV20-1|.|14|TRBJ2-5
TGCGGTGCTAGAGATCCGGGAGAGCAAGAGACCCAGTACTTC
CGARDPGEQETQYF
>few|TRBV18|.|12|TRBJ2-1
TGTGCCAGCTCACCATGGGTGGATGAGCAGTTCTTC
CASSPWVDEQFF
>.|TRBV20-1|TRBD1|13|TRBJ2-1
TGCAGTATATACCGACAGGGAAACAATGAGCAGTTCTTC
CSIYRQGNNEQFF
>.|TRBV28|TRBD1|14|TRBJ1-6
TGTGCCAGCAGTAACCGGGACAGCTATTCACCCCTCCACTTT
CASSNRDSYSPLHF
>.|TRBV7-2|.|17|TRBJ1-2
TGTGCCAGCAGCTTAGGTGCGCGCCAGGGAACCCTCTATGGCTACACCTTC
CASSLGARQGTLYGYTF
>.|TRBV14|.|14|TRBJ1-4
TGTGCCAGCAGCCATCTATCAACTAATGAAAAACTGTTTTTT
CASSHLSTNEKLFF
>few|TRBV20-1|.|10|TRBJ1-2
TGCAGTGCTAGGGGGCGTGGCTACACCTTC
CSARGRGYTF
>.|TRBV5-6|.|13|TRBJ1-2
TGTGCCAGCAGCCTTGACATCAGGGATGGCTACACCTTC
CASSLDIRDGYTF